The present T cell receptor (beta chain) was sequenced within a study of shared clonotypes between healthy human individuals. Study conclusions and caveats: Sequencing of the sorted subsets was shown by rarefaction to be incomplete despite large depth. Investigators expected sequencing depth to affect clonotype sharing among donors.

The data were produced by immunoSEQ multiplex PCR, yet TCRdb's version contains in-frame clones alone and is incomplete. Of roughly 2 million clones listed, about 95% are singletons. CDR1 is MNHEY and CDR2 is SVGAGI in the germline V gene. The CDR3 is 12 amino acids. The V end lost 10 bases, the J end lost 4 bases, and 13 bases lay between the germline ends. Regarding this clone: Its antigen remains unknown.

This clonotype originated in a man in his late teens or twenties in good health. Sequencing was done on a sample of naive CD4+ T cells sorted from blood. The subset is: CD45RA+ positively selected. V gene TRBV6-5 combines with J gene TRBJ1-2; D is unresolved. CDR3 region: CATSGSVYGYTF. The CDR3 DNA is TGTGCCACCTCGGGGAGTGTCTATGGCTACACCTTC.